At least ten counts were recorded for the clone carrying this T cell receptor (beta chain). What it binds is unknown. The CDR3 is made up of 13 amino acids. Germline V gene lookup returns CDR1 LGHDT and CDR2 YNNKEL (reference sequence). V was shortened by 0 bases and J by 10 bases, with 12 bases between the two germline ends. RNA transcripts provided the source from which TCR beta CDR3 regions were amplified. During a first-round RT-PCR of the TCR CDR3, the HTBI primer set was used. TCRdb ran MiXCR on the multiplex PCR reads and lists one entry per CDR3 protein. The sample contains 550,000 to 700,000 distinct CDR3 sequences, about 43% of which appear only once. This sample was taken from a study of T cells in Graves' hyperthyroidism and ophthalmopathy. Study-wide points: Stable hyperthyroidism was told apart from ophthalmopathy by a model built on 13 V-J features. Most thyroid-expanded clonotypes above 0.001 were also found in blood. Ophthalmopathy got predicted by the model a median around 6.6 months before its onset.

Diagnosis relied on clinical symptoms, serum thyroxine and TRAb, thyroid ultrasound and orbital computed tomography. The source material was peripheral blood or thyroid tissue (not recorded which). The chain carries TRBV3-1 and TRBJ1-1; unclear D gene. The sequence derives from an adult woman with Graves' disease, either hyperthyroidism or ophthalmopathy (not recorded which). The CDR3 sequence is CASSQDQYLRAFF. CDR3 coding DNA: TGTGCCAGCAGCCAAGATCAATATTTAAGAGCTTTCTTT.